This TCR beta chain was recorded in a study of regulatory T cells in long-lasting Graves disease. Indicated time point: newly diagnosed GD, antithyroid drugs for less than 3 months. Researchers made the TCR library from RNA that was extracted from PBMCs. The EDTA tubes were filled with approximately 10 milliliters of drawn peripheral blood. General observations from the study: Rather than thyroid tissue, only peripheral blood underwent study.

The CDR3 has 14 residues. Trimming pared 5 bases from V and 2 bases from J, leaving 12 bases between. Germline V gives CDR1 LNHNV, CDR2 YYDKDF (reference sequence). The TCR beta library used iRepertoire HTBI primers with Arm-PCR amplification of CDR3. TCRdb analysed the multiplex PCR reads with MiXCR anew, one entry per CDR3 protein. The table shows about 540,000 distinct CDR3 sequences, with less than 15% occurring only once. This clonotype was found many times. Its antigen is not known. This sample was also put to use in a study of T cells in Graves' hyperthyroidism and ophthalmopathy. As reported in that work: On the basis of clinical symptoms, serum thyroxine and TRAb, thyroid ultrasound and orbital computed tomography, diagnoses were made.

This chain links TRBV15 with TRBJ2-5, with D possibly being TRBD2 (7 bases). The source of this sequence is a man younger than 45 with Graves disease. Sequenced material: peripheral blood mononuclear cells (PBMCs), taken at new diagnosis, from a patient treated with antithyroid drugs. CDR3 DNA: TGTGCCACCAGCTCAGGGAGGGGGCAAGAGACCCAGTACTTC. Its protein product is CATSSGRGQETQYF.